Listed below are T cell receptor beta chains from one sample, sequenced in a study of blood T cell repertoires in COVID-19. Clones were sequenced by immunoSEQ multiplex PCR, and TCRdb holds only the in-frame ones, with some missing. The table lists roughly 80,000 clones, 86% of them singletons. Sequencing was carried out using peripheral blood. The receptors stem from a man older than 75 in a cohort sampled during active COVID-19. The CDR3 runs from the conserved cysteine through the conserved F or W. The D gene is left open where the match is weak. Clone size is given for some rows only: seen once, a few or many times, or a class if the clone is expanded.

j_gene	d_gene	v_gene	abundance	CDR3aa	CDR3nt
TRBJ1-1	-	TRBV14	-	CASSPFTGGEAFF	TGTGCCAGCAGCCCCTTTACCGGGGGTGAAGCTTTCTTT
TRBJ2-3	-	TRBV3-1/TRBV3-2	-	CASSQTDTPDTQYF	TGTGCCAGCAGCCAGACAGACACCCCAGATACGCAGTATTTT
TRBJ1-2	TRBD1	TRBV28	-	CATNPAGTGGANYGYTF	TGTGCCACCAATCCGGCGGGGACAGGGGGCGCAAACTATGGCTACACCTTC
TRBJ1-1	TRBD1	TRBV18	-	CASSPQGDRDAFF	TGTGCCAGCTCACCTCAGGGAGACAGGGACGCTTTCTTT
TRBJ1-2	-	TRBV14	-	CASSQGQGLRGYTF	TGTGCCAGCAGCCAAGGTCAGGGGCTGCGTGGCTACACCTTC
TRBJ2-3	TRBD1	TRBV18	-	CASSGTGADTQYF	TGTGCCAGCTCGGGGACAGGAGCTGATACGCAGTATTTT
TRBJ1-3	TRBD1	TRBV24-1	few	CATSPSGGHSGNTIYF	TGTGCCACCAGTCCATCAGGGGGGCACTCTGGAAACACCATATATTTT
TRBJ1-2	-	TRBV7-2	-	CASSLARGGNYGYTF	TGTGCCAGCAGCTTAGCGAGGGGGGGAAACTATGGCTACACCTTC
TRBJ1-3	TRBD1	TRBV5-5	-	CASSLEGAHTIYF	TGTGCCAGCAGCTTGGAGGGGGCGCACACCATATATTTT
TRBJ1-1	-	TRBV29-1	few	CSAFAGASEAFF	TGCAGCGCCTTTGCGGGGGCGAGTGAAGCTTTCTTT
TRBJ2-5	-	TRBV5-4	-	CASSLEAGSQETQYF	TGTGCCAGCAGCTTGGAAGCGGGCAGTCAAGAGACCCAGTACTTC
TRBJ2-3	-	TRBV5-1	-	CASSLAGGTTDTQYF	TGCGCCAGCAGCTTGGCCGGAGGGACCACAGATACGCAGTATTTT
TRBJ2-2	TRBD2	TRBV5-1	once	CASSRGTSGTNTGELFF	TGCGCCAGCAGCAGAGGGACTAGCGGGACGAACACCGGGGAGCTGTTTTTT
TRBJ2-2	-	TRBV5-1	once	CASSLAQGNGELFF	TGCGCCAGCAGCTTGGCCCAGGGTAACGGGGAGCTGTTTTTT
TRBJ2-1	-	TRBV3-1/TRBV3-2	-	CASSQEARGYNEQFF	TGTGCCAGCAGCCAGGAAGCGCGGGGATACAATGAGCAGTTCTTC
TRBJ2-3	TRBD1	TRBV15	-	CATSRDRGKDTQYF	TGTGCCACCAGCAGAGACAGGGGGAAAGATACGCAGTATTTT
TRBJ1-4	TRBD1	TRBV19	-	CASSMDGRGRGTNEKLFF	TGTGCCAGTAGTATGGATGGCAGGGGGCGGGGGACTAATGAAAAACTGTTTTTT
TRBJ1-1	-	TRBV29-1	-	CSVEQGGNTEAFF	TGCAGCGTTGAACAGGGTGGGAACACTGAAGCTTTCTTT
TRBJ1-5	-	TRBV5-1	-	CASSLEGRGGQPQHF	TGCGCCAGCAGCTTGGAGGGCCGAGGGGGTCAGCCCCAGCATTTT
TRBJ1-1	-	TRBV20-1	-	CSASSGLKNTEAFF	TGCAGTGCTAGTTCGGGACTGAAGAACACTGAAGCTTTCTTT
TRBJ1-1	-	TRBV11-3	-	CASSLGVDREAFF	TGTGCCAGCAGCTTAGGGGTCGACAGAGAAGCTTTCTTT
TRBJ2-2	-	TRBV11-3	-	CASSLGQMNTGELFF	TGTGCCAGCAGCCTAGGACAAATGAACACCGGGGAGCTGTTTTTT
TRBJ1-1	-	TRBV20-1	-	CSASSPGEDEAFF	TGCAGTGCTAGTTCGCCCGGGGAAGATGAAGCTTTCTTT
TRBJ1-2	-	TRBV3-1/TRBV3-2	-	CASSQRVGGYGYTF	TGTGCCAGCAGCCAACGGGTGGGGGGGTATGGCTACACCTTC
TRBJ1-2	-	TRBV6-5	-	CASSYRGQRAYGYTF	TGTGCCAGCAGTTACCGTGGACAGAGGGCTTATGGCTACACCTTC
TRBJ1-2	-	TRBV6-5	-	CASSYSGGFGDYTF	TGTGCCAGCAGTTACTCTGGAGGCTTTGGAGACTACACCTTC
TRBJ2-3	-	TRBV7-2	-	CASSLSAGGAQYF	TGTGCCAGCAGTTTGTCGGCGGGCGGGGCGCAGTATTTT
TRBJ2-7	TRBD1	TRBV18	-	CASSTTGSAYEQYF	TGTGCCAGCTCAACGACAGGGTCGGCCTACGAGCAGTACTTC
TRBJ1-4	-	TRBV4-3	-	CASSQVALGSEKLFF	TGCGCCAGCAGCCAAGTGGCCTTGGGGAGTGAAAAACTGTTTTTT
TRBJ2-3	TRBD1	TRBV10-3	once	CAISEGTGGATDTQYF	TGTGCCATCAGTGAGGGGACAGGGGGCGCCACAGATACGCAGTATTTT
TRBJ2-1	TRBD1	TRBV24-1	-	CATSDSSGTADNEQFF	TGTGCCACCAGTGATTCATCCGGGACAGCGGACAATGAGCAGTTCTTC
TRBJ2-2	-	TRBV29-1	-	CSLATGIGGELFF	TGCAGCCTGGCAACAGGGATCGGCGGGGAGCTGTTTTTT
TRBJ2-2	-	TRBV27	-	CASSPGDSWELFF	TGTGCCAGCAGTCCCGGGGATTCATGGGAGCTGTTTTTT
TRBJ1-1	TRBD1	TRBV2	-	CASRGGTGGAGTEAFF	TGTGCCAGCAGGGGTGGGACAGGGGGCGCAGGGACTGAAGCTTTCTTT
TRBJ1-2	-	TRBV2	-	CASSEDRDVEGYTF	TGTGCCAGCAGTGAAGACAGGGACGTGGAAGGCTACACCTTC
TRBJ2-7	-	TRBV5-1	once	CASSLGYRGSYEQYF	TGCGCCAGCAGCTTGGGTTACCGAGGGAGCTACGAGCAGTACTTC
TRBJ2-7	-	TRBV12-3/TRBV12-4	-	CASSPGSPYEQYF	TGTGCCAGCAGTCCCGGGAGTCCCTACGAGCAGTACTTC
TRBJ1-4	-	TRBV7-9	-	CASSARGTANEKLFF	TGTGCCAGCAGCGCAAGGGGCACAGCTAATGAAAAACTGTTTTTT